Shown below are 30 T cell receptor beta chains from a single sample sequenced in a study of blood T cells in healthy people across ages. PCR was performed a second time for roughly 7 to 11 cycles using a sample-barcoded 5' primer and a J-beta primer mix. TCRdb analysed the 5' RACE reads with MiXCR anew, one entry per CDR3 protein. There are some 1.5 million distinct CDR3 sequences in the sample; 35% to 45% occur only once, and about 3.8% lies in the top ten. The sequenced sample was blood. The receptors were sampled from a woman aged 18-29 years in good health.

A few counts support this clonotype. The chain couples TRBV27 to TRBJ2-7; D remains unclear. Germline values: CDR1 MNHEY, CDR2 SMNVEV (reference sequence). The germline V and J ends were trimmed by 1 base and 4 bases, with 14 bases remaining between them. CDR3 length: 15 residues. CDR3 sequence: CASSLLPPRDYEQYF. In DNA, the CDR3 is TGTGCCAGCAGTTTATTGCCTCCCCGCGATTACGAGCAGTACTTC.

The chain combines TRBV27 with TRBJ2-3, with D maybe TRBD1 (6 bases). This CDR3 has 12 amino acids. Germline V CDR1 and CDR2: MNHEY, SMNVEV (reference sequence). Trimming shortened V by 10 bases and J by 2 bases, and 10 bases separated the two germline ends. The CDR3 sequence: CATTGITDTQYF. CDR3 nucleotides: TGTGCCACAACAGGGATCACAGATACGCAGTATTTT.

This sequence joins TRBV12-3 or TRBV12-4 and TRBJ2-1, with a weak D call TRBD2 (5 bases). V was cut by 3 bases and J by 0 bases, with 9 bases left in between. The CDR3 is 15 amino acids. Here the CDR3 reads CASSLEARSYNEQFF. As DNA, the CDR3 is TGTGCCAGCAGTTTGGAGGCACGCTCCTACAATGAGCAGTTCTTC.

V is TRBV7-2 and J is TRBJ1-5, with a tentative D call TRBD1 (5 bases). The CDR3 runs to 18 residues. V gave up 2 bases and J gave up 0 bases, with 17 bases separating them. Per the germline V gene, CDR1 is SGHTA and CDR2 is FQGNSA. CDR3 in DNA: TGTGCCAGCAGCTTATGGGGACGGCGGAGCAATAGCAATCAGCCCCAGCATTTT. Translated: CASSLWGRRSNSNQPQHF.

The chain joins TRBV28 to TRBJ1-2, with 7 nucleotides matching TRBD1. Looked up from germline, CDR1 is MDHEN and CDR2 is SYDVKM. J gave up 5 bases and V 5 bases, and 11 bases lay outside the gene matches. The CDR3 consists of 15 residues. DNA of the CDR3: TGTGCCAGCAGTCCAGGGGGGGATCTCCGGTATGGCTACACCTTC. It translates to CASSPGGDLRYGYTF.

CDR3 loop: CASRNEQYSYNEQFF. The CDR3 DNA reads TGCGCCAGCAGAAACGAACAGTACTCCTACAATGAGCAGTTCTTC. The chain links TRBV5-1 to TRBJ2-1; no clear D. Trimming left V 5 bases short and J 0 bases short, with 12 bases between. Germline CDR1 and CDR2: SGHRS and YFSETQ. This CDR3 has 15 residues.

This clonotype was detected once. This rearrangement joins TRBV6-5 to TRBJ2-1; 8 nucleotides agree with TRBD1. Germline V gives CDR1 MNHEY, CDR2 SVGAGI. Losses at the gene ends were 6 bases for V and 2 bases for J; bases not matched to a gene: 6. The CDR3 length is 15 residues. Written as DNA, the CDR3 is TGTGCCAGCAGCAACGACAGGGGACCCTACAATGAGCAGTTCTTC. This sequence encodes CASSNDRGPYNEQFF.

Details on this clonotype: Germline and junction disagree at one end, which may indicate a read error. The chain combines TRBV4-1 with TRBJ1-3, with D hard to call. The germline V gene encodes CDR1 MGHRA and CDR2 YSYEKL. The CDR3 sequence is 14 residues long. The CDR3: CASSPENSRNTIYF. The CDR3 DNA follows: TGCGCCAGCAGCCCGGAAAACTCTAGAAACACCATATATTTT.

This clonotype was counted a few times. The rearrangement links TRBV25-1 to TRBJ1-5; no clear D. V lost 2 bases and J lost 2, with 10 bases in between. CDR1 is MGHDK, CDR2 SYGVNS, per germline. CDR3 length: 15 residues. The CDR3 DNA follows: TGTGCCAGCAGTGAAGGGAGGGCCGGCAATCAGCCCCAGCATTTT. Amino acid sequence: CASSEGRAGNQPQHF.

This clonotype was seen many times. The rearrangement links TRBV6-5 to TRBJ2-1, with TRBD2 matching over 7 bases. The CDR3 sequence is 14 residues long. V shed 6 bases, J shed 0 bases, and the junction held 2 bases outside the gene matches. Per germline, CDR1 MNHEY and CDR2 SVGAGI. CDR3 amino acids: CASRRGSSYNEQFF. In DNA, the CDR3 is TGTGCCAGCAGGCGGGGGAGCTCCTACAATGAGCAGTTCTTC.

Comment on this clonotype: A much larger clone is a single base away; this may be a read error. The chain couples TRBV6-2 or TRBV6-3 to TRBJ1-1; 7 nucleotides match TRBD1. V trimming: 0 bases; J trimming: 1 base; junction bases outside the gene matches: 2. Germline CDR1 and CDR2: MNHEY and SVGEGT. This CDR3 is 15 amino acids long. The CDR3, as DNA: TGTGCCAGCAGTTACTCGACAGGGTGGAACACTGAAGCTTTCTTT. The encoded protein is CASSYSTGWNTEAFF.

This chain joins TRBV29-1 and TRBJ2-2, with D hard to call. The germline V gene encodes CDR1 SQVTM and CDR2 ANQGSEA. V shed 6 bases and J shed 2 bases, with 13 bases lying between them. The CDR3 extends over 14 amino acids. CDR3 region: CSVGSRLNTGELFF. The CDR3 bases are TGCAGCGTCGGTAGCAGATTAAACACCGGGGAGCTGTTTTTT.

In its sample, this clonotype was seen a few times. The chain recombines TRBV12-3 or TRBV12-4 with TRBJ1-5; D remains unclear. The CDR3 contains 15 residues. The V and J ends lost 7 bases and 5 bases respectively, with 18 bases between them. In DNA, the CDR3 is TGTGCCAGCACTTCGAGGCTTTACCCCGATCAGCCCCAGCATTTT. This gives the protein CASTSRLYPDQPQHF.

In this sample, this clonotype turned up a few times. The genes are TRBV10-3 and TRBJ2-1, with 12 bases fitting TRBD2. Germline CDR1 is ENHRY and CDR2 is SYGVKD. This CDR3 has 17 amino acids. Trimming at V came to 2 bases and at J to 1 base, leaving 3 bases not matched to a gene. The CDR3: CAISELAGGTSYNEQFF. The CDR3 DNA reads TGTGCCATCAGTGAGCTAGCGGGAGGGACGTCCTACAATGAGCAGTTCTTC.

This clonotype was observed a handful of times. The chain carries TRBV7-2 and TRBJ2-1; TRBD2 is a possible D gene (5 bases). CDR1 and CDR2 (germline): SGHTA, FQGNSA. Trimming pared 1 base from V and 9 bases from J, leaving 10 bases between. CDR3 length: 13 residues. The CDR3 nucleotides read TGTGCCAGCAGCTTAGAGCTAGCCGGTGAGCAGTTCTTC. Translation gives CASSLELAGEQFF.

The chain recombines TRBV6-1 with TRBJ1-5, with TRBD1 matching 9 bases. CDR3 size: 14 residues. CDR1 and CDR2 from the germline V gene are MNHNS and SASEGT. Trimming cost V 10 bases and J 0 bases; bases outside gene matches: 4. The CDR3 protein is CATGQGNSNQPQHF. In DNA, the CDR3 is TGTGCCACGGGACAGGGAAATAGCAATCAGCCCCAGCATTTT.

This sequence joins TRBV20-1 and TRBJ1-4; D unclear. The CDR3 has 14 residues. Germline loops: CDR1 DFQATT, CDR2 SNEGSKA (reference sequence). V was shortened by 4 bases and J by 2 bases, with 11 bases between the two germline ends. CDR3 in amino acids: CSAILLATNEKLFF. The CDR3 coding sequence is TGCAGTGCTATACTGCTTGCCACTAATGAAAAACTGTTTTTT.

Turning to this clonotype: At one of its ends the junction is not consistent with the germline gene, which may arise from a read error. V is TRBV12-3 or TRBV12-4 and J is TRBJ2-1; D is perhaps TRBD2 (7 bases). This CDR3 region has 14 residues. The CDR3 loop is CASSVAVRGGEQFF. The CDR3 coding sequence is TGTGCCAGCAGTGTAGCGGTTAGGGGGGGAGAGCAGTTCTTC.

The DNA for the CDR3 is TGTGCCAGCAGAGACAGGGGACTTGCCCAGGAGCCCCAGCATTTT. This encodes CASRDRGLAQEPQHF. The chain combines TRBV2 with TRBJ1-5, with 8 positions matching TRBD1. In germline, CDR1 is SNHLY, CDR2 FYNNEI. The CDR3 extends over 15 amino acids. J was trimmed by 8 bases and V by 6 bases; bases with no gene match: 12. Based on the CDR3 plus reference TRBV2 and TRBJ1-5, the full variable domain is EPEVTQTPSHQVTQMGQEVILRCVPISNHLYFYWYRQILGQKVEFLVSFYNNEISEKSEIFDDQFSVERPDGSNFTLKIRSTKLEDSAMYFCASRDRGLAQEPQHFGDGTRLSIL.

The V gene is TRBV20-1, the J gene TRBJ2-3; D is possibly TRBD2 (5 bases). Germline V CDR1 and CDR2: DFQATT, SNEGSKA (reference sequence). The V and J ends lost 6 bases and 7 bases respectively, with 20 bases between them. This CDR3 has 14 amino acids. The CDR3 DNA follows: TGCAGTGCCCCCAAGCGGTTCCCCACTTATACGCAGTATTTT. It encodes CSAPKRFPTYTQYF.

The CDR3: CASSGQSSYEQYF. The CDR3 DNA is TGTGCCAGCAGTGGACAGAGCTCCTACGAGCAGTACTTC. The chain links TRBV25-1 to TRBJ2-7; perhaps TRBD1 as D (5 bases). Per germline, CDR1 MGHDK and CDR2 SYGVNS. CDR3 size: 13 residues. V lost 4 bases and J 0 bases, leaving 7 bases between the germline ends.

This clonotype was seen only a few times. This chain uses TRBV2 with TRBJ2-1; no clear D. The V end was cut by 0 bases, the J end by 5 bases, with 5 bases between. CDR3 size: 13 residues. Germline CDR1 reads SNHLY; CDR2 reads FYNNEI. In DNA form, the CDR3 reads TGTGCCAGCAGTGAAGCCTGGGACAATGAGCAGTTCTTC. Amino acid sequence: CASSEAWDNEQFF. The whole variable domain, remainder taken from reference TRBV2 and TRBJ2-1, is EPEVTQTPSHQVTQMGQEVILRCVPISNHLYFYWYRQILGQKVEFLVSFYNNEISEKSEIFDDQFSVERPDGSNFTLKIRSTKLEDSAMYFCASSEAWDNEQFFGPGTRLTVL.

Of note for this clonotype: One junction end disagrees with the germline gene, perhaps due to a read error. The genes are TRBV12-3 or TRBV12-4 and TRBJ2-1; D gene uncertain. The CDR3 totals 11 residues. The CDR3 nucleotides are TGTGCCAGCAGACGGTACAATGAGAAGTTCTTC. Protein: CASRRYNEKFF.

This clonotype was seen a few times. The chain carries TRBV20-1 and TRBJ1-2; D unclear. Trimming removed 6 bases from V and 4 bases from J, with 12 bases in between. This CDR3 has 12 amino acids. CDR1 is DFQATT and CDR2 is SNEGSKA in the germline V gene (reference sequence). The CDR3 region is CSALAESYGYTF. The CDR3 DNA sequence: TGCAGTGCCCTCGCGGAATCCTATGGCTACACCTTC.

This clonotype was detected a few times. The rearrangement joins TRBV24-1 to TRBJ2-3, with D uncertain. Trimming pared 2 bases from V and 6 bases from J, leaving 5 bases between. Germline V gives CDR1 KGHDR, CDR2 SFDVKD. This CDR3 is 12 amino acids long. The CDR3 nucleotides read TGTGCCACCAGTGATTGGTCGGATACGCAGTATTTT. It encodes CATSDWSDTQYF.

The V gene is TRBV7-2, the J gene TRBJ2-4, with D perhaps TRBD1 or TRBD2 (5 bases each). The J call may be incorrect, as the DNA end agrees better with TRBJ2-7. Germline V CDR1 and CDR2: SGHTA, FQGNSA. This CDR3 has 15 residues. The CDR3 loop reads CASSLAVGPSYEQYF. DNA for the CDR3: TGTGCCAGCAGCTTAGCAGTGGGACCCTCGTACGAGCAGTACTTC.

CDR3 amino acids: CSARDPVGSGEKLFF. In DNA, the CDR3 is TGCAGTGCTAGAGATCCGGTTGGCTCGGGAGAAAAACTGTTTTTT. The chain recombines TRBV20-1 with TRBJ1-4; unclear D gene. Trimming cost V 0 bases and J 8 bases, with 16 bases left between them. Germline V CDR1 and CDR2: DFQATT, SNEGSKA (reference sequence). The length of the CDR3 is 15 residues.

The chain's CDR3 is CASSPRRGQTFGELFF. CDR3 DNA sequence: TGTGCCAGCAGTCCCCGGCGGGGACAGACCTTCGGGGAGCTGTTTTTT. V gene TRBV2 combines with J gene TRBJ2-2, with D tentatively TRBD1 (7 bases). The CDR3 runs to 16 residues. V gave up 5 bases and J gave up 7 bases, with 20 bases separating them. The germline CDR1 and CDR2 sequences are SNHLY and FYNNEI.

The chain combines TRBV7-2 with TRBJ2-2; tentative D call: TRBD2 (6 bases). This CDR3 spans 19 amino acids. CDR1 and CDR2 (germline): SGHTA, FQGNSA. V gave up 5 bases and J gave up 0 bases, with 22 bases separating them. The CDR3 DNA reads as TGTGCCAGCAGCCAGACCCTCGAGGCGGGAAGAACGAACACCGGGGAGCTGTTTTTT. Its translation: CASSQTLEAGRTNTGELFF.

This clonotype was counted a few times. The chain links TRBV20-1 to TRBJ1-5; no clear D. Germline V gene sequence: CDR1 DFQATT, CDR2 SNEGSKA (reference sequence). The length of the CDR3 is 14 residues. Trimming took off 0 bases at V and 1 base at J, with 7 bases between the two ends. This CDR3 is CSARDLRSNQPQHF. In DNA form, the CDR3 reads TGCAGTGCTAGAGATCTGCGCAGCAATCAGCCCCAGCATTTT.